These T cell receptor beta chains were read from a single sample in a study of regulatory T cells in long-lasting Graves disease. One entry per CDR3 protein, called by TCRdb with MiXCR from the multiplex PCR reads. The table lists about 440,000 distinct CDR3 sequences, about 16% of them singletons. These data are also associated with another study on T cells in Graves' hyperthyroidism and ophthalmopathy.

This specimen consisted of peripheral blood mononuclear cells (PBMCs), obtained at new diagnosis, from a patient treated with antithyroid drugs. All receptors come from a woman in her thirties with Graves disease. Both conserved end residues are part of each CDR3. The D gene is left open where the match is weak. Part of the rows lack a size; the others show once, few, many or a class for expanded clones.

clone size	D gene	J gene	V gene	CDR3 DNA	CDR3 protein
few	TRBD2	TRBJ2-1	TRBV5-1	TGCGCCAGCAGCTGGGGCGGTGGTAGCGGGAGGACCAATGAGCAGTTCTTC	CASSWGGGSGRTNEQFF
-	-	TRBJ2-2	TRBV12-3/TRBV12-4	TGTGCCAGCAGTTTAGCGCCCGGGAACACCGGGGAGCTGTTTTTT	CASSLAPGNTGELFF
-	TRBD2	TRBJ2-7	TRBV20-1	TGCAGTGCTAGAGATAGGACTAGCGGGAGGGCCGAGCAGTACTTC	CSARDRTSGRAEQYF
many	-	TRBJ1-1	TRBV12-3/TRBV12-4	TGTGCCAGCAGTTTACAGACAGTGAACACTGAAGCTTTCTTT	CASSLQTVNTEAFF
-	-	TRBJ2-1	TRBV14	TGTGCCAGCAGCCACCCGGTCCCGGCACTCTACAATGAGCAGTTCTTC	CASSHPVPALYNEQFF
many	-	TRBJ1-1	TRBV29-1	TGCAGCGTTGAAACGTGGGGCAAACACAATGAAGCTTTCTTT	CSVETWGKHNEAFF
-	-	TRBJ2-2	TRBV27	TGTGCCAGCAGTAGGACAGTAACCGGGGAGCTGTTTTTT	CASSRTVTGELFF
many	-	TRBJ2-7	TRBV12-3/TRBV12-4	TGTGCCAGCAGCGGGACAAAAGAGCAGTACTTC	CASSGTKEQYF
many	-	TRBJ2-7	TRBV12-3/TRBV12-4	TGTGCCAGCAGCCTCAGGGGAAGTAACCACGAGCAGTACTTC	CASSLRGSNHEQYF
many	TRBD2	TRBJ2-7	TRBV28	TGTGCCAGCAGTTTATGGGTTAGCGGGAGGGAAACCTCCTACGAGCAGTACTTC	CASSLWVSGRETSYEQYF
many	-	TRBJ1-2	TRBV18	TGTGCCAGCTCACGCCATATGGGACTGGGCAATTATGGCTACACCTTC	CASSRHMGLGNYGYTF
few	-	TRBJ1-4	TRBV2	TGTACCAGCATTTCCAGGACCTCTTCAGAGGAAAAACTGTTTTTT	CTSISRTSSEEKLFF
many	-	TRBJ2-7	TRBV12-3/TRBV12-4	TGTGCCAGCAGCTTCCGAGGTTACGAGCAGTACTTC	CASSFRGYEQYF
few	-	TRBJ1-1	TRBV7-8	TGTGCCAGCAGCCTTCGGACAGACTTACCGATTGAAGCTTTCTTT	CASSLRTDLPIEAFF
many	-	TRBJ2-7	TRBV27	TGTGCCAGCAGTATCCAGGGCGGCGAGCAGTACTTC	CASSIQGGEQYF
many	-	TRBJ2-3	TRBV6-2/TRBV6-3	TGTGCCAGCAGAAGCTCTCACCGCTTCGCGGGCGGAACAGATACGCAGTATTTT	CASRSSHRFAGGTDTQYF
-	TRBD1	TRBJ2-7	TRBV7-9	TGTGCCAGCAGCCGCCCGCCGGACAGGGAGGCCTACGAGCAGTACTTC	CASSRPPDREAYEQYF
many	-	TRBJ1-6	TRBV9	TGTGCCAGCAGCGGAGGACAGTCGGGGGCGGCGGGGACACCCCTCCACTTT	CASSGGQSGAAGTPLHF
many	-	TRBJ2-1	TRBV5-1	TGCGCCAGCAGCAGTACAGGGCCTGAGCAGTTCTTC	CASSSTGPEQFF
many	-	TRBJ1-1	TRBV3-1	TGTGCCAGCAGCCAAGATAGCTATGGCAGGAACACTGAAGCTTTCTTT	CASSQDSYGRNTEAFF
many	TRBD2	TRBJ2-1	TRBV12-3/TRBV12-4	TGTGCCAGCAATGGCGGGAGGTTCTACAATGAGCAGTTCTTC	CASNGGRFYNEQFF
-	-	TRBJ2-5	TRBV7-6	TGTGCCAGCAGCTTACTCAGGGAGGCAGAGACCCAGTACTTC	CASSLLREAETQYF
many	-	TRBJ2-3	TRBV3-1	TGTGCCAGCAGCCAACGCGGGCGGGCTAGCACAGATACGCAGTATTTT	CASSQRGRASTDTQYF
many	TRBD1	TRBJ2-7	TRBV27	TGTGCCAGCAGGGGACAGGGCAACGAGCAGTACTTC	CASRGQGNEQYF